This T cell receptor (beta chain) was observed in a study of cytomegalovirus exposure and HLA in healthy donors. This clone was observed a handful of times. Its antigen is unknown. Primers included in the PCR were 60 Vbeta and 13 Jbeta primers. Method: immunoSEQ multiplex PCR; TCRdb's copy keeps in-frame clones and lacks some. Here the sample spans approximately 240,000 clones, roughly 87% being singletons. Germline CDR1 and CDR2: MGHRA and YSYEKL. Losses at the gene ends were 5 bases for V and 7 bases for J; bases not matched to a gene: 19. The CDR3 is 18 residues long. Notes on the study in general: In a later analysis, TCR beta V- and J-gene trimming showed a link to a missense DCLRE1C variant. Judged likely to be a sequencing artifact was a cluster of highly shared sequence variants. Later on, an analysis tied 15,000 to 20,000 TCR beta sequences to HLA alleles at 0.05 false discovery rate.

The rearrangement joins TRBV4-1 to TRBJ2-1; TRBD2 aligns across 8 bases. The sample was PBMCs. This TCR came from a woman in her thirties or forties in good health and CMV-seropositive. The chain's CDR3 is CASSESLASGSRWNEQFF. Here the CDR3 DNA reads TGCGCCAGCAGCGAAAGCCTGGCTAGCGGGTCCCGGTGGAATGAGCAGTTCTTC.